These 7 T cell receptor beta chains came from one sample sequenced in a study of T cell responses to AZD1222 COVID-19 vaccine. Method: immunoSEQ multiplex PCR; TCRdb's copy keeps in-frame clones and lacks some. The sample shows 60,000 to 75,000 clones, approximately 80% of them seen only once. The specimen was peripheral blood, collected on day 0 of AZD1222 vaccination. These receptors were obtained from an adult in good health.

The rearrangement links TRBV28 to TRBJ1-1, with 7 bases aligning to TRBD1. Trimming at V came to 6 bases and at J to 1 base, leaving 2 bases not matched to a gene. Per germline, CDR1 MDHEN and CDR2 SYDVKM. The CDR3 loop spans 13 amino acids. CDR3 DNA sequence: TGTGCCAGCAGGACAGGGCCGAACACTGAAGCTTTCTTT. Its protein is CASRTGPNTEAFF.

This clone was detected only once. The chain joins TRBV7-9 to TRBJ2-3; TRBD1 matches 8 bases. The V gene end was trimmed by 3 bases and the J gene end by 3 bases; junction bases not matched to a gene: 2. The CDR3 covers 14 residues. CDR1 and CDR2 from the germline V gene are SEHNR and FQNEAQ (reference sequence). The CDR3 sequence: CASSFGQGTDTQYF. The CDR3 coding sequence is TGTGCCAGCAGCTTTGGACAGGGTACAGATACGCAGTATTTT.

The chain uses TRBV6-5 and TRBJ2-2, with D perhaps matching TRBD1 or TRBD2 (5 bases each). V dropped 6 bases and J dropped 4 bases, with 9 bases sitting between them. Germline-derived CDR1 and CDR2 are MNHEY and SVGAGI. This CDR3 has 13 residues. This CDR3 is CASRRDGTGELFF. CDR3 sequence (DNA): TGTGCCAGCAGACGGGACGGCACCGGGGAGCTGTTTTTT.

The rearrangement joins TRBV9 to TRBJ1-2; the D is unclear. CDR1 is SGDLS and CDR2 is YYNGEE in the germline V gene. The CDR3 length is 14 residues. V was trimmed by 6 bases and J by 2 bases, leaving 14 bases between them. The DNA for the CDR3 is TGTGCCAGCACCATCGGGCAGGAAAACTATGGCTACACCTTC. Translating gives CASTIGQENYGYTF.

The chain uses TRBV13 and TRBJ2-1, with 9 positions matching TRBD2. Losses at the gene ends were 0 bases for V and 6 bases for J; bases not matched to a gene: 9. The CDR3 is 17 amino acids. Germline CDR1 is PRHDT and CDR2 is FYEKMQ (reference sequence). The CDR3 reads CASSLGGLAGGPNEQFF. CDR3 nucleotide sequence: TGTGCCAGCAGCTTAGGGGGGCTGGCGGGAGGGCCCAATGAGCAGTTCTTC. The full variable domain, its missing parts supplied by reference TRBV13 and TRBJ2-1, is AAGVIQSPRHLIKEKRETATLKCYPIPRHDTVYWYQQGPGQDPQFLISFYEKMQSDKGSIPDRFSAQQFSDYHSELNMSSLELGDSALYFCASSLGGLAGGPNEQFFGPGTRLTVL.

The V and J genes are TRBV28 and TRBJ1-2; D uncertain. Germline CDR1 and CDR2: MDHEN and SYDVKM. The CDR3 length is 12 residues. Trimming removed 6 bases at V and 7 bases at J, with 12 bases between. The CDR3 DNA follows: TGTGCCAGCAGGGATGGACTGATTGGCTACACCTTC. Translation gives CASRDGLIGYTF.

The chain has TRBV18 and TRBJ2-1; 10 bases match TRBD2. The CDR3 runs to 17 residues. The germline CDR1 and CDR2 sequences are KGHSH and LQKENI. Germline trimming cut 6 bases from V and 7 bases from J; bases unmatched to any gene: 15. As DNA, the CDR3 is TGTGCCAGCTCCCCGAATAGGGGGCTAGCGGGAGAAAATGAGCAGTTCTTC. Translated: CASSPNRGLAGENEQFF.